This T cell receptor beta chain was documented in a study of cytomegalovirus exposure and HLA in healthy donors. The PCR had 60 Vbeta and 13 Jbeta primers. Sequencing was performed with immunoSEQ multiplex PCR; in TCRdb, only in-frame clones are kept and a portion is missing. The table records fewer than 150,000 clones, about three quarters of them present only once. The TCR originated in a human donor in good health. Specimen: PBMCs.

The CDR3 DNA reads TGCGCCAGCAGCTTTCGGGGGGCGAACACCGGGGAGCTGTTTTTT. Its translation is CASSFRGANTGELFF. The V gene is TRBV5-1, the J gene TRBJ2-2, with 7 positions matching TRBD2. CDR1 SGHRS and CDR2 YFSETQ come from the germline V gene. The CDR3 is 15 residues long. J lost 0 bases, V lost 2 bases, and 1 base had no gene match.